The present T cell receptor (beta chain) was sequenced within a study of shared clonotypes between healthy human individuals. Whole-study context: Per donor, three plates held CD4 naive cells, three held CD4 memory, two held CD8 naive and one held CD8 memory.

General study findings and limits: Non-shared clonotypes had lower generation probabilities than those shared by all four donors.

Notes on this clone: What it binds is not known. The sample has other DNA sequences that encode this CDR3 too.

The assay was run at deep level. Data came from immunoSEQ multiplex PCR; TCRdb stores just in-frame clones and leaves some out. The table includes under 1,100,000 clones, around 76% detected once. From CD4+ cells came CD45RA+ naive and CD45RA-negative memory subsets. The source of this sequence is a man younger than 35 in good health. What was sequenced was memory CD4+ T cells sorted from blood. As to subset: CD45RA-negative fraction.

The chain's CDR3 is CASSLGGSYNEQFF. The CDR3 DNA is TGCGCCAGCAGCTTGGGGGGCTCCTACAATGAGCAGTTCTTC. V gene TRBV5-1 combines with J gene TRBJ2-1; D unclear. V lost 0 bases and J lost 0, with 4 bases in between. The CDR3 is 14 residues long. CDR1 and CDR2 from the germline V gene are SGHRS and YFSETQ.